This paragraph covers one T cell receptor beta chain sequence. Antigen: not known. The sample belongs to a study of vaccination effects on CD4 cells after COVID-19. Study background: Each participant was given two doses of one vaccine (BNT162b2 or mRNA-1273). Study-wide findings and caveats: Marked clonal contraction of infection- and vaccine-induced clones was seen late after vaccination.

The ViraFEST assay expanded antigen-specific CD4+ T cells with viral peptide pools before sequencing. Following culture for about ten days, CD4+ T cells were isolated. With 0 bases removed from V and 4 bases from J, the gap between germline ends came to 5 bases. This CDR3 has 13 amino acids. Germline lookup yields CDR1 WNHNN and CDR2 SYGVQD (reference sequence). Profiling relied on immunoSEQ multiplex PCR, and the TCRdb table lists in-frame clones only, not all of them. The table includes around 19,000 clones, less than 85% detected once. The TCR comes from a human donor who received a COVID-19 vaccine. J is TRBJ2-3 and V is TRBV10-1; D is unclear. Specimen: CD4+ T cells from PBMCs cultured with HCoV-229E spike peptides, collected before COVID-19 vaccination. The CDR3 sequence is CASSESLADTQYF. The CDR3 bases are TGCGCCAGCAGTGAGTCCCTAGCAGATACGCAGTATTTT.